This record covers a single T cell receptor beta chain. Its antigen remains unknown. The data were obtained in a study of beta chain features in type 1 diabetes. Study-wide points: VDJ junctions in type 1 diabetes patients carried more deletions and fewer insertions. The naive, central memory and Treg TCRB repertoires of patients appeared to be more similar to one another than those of healthy donors. Within each of all four CD4+ subsets, Type 1 diabetes patients had TCRB CDR3s that were moderately but significantly shorter.

The isolated RNA, all of it, was reverse transcribed, so expressed TCRB transcripts were what got sequenced. TCRdb's copy holds only in-frame clones and misses some; the assay was immunoSEQ multiplex PCR. The profile covers hundreds of thousands of clones, with more than 12% appearing a single time and roughly 0.04% taken by the ten largest. CDR3 length: 15 residues. The sequence derives from a man between 18 and 35 years old with type 1 diabetes. The material sequenced was naive CD4+ T cells from blood. The V gene is TRBV22-1, the J gene TRBJ1-4. TRBV22-1 is given as a pseudogene. The CDR3 region has the DNA TGTCCTGGGAGCGCACGTCACCCGCGTAAAGAAAAACTGTTTTTT. Its translation is CPGSARHPRKEKLFF.